This TCR beta chain comes out of a study of blood T cell repertoires in COVID-19. The wider study: Donors in the United States, Italy and Spain gave samples during acute or convalescent COVID-19. PBMCs, B-cell-depleted T cells, or T cells were the source of the cDNA or gDNA that made up the material.

Original analysis: Cell counts per sample came from amplifying reference gene primers. The protocol was immunoSEQ multiplex PCR, while the TCRdb copy is restricted to in-frame clones and leaves out a portion. Clone size and V and J calls were adopted from that table, with D and trimming inferred from the DNA. The sample records approximately 82,000 clones, about four fifths being singletons. Trimming took 4 bases from V and 7 from J, leaving 15 bases between them. Germline CDR1 reads SGHRS; CDR2 reads YFSETQ. The CDR3 covers 14 residues. This clonotype was sampled from a woman between 55 and 75 years old with acute or convalescent COVID-19. The specimen sequenced was peripheral blood. The rearrangement joins TRBV5-1 to TRBJ2-1; tentative D call: TRBD1 (6 bases). As DNA, the CDR3 is TGCGCCAGCAGCACACAATCAGGGGTTAATGAGCAGTTCTTC. It codes for CASSTQSGVNEQFF.